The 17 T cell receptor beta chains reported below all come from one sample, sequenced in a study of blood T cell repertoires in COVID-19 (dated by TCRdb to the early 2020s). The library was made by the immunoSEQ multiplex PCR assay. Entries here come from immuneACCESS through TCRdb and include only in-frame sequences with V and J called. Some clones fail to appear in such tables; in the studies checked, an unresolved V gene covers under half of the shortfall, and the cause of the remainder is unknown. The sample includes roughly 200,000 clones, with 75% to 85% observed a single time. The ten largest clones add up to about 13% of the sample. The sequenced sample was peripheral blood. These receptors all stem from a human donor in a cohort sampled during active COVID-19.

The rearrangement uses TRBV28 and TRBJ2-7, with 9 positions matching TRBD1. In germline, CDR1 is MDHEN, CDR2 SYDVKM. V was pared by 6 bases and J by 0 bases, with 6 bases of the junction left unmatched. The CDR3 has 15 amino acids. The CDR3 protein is CASSTQGALSYEQYF. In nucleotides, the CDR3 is TGTGCCAGCAGCACACAGGGGGCCCTCTCCTACGAGCAGTACTTC.

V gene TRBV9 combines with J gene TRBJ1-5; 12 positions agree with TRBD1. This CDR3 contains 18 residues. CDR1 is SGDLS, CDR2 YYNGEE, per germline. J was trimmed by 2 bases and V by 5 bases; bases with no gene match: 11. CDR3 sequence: CASRMGQGAKRGNQPQHF. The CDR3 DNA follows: TGTGCCAGCAGAATGGGACAGGGGGCTAAAAGAGGCAATCAGCCCCAGCATTTT.

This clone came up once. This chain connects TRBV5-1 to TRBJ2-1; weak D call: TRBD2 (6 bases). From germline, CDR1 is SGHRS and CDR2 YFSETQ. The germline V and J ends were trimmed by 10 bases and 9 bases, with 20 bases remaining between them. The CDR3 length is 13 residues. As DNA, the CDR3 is TGCGCCGTGAGTGGGACTGCCCGCCGTGAGCAGTTCTTC. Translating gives CAVSGTARREQFF.

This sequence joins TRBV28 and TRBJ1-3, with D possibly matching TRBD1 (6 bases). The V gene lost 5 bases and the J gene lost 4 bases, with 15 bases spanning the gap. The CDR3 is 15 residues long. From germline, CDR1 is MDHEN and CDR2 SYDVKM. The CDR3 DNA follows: TGTGCCAGCAGTCCTGGACAGTTTTTCGGAAACACCATATATTTT. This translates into CASSPGQFFGNTIYF. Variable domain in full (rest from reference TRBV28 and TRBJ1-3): DVKVTQSSRYLVKRTGEKVFLECVQDMDHENMFWYRQDPGLGLRLIYFSYDVKMKEKGDIPEGYSVSREKKERFSLILESASTNQTSMYLCASSPGQFFGNTIYFGEGSWLTVV.

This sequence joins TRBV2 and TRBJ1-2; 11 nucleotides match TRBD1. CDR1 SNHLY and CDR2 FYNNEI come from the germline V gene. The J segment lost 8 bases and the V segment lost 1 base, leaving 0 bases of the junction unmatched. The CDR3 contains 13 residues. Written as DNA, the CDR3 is TGTGCCAGCAGTGAAGGGACAGGGGGCGGCTACACCTTC. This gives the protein CASSEGTGGGYTF.

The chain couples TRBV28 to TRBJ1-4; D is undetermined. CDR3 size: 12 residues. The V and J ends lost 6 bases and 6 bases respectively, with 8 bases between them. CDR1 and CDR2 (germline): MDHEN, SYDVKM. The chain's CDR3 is CASRRTDEKLFF. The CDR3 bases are TGTGCCAGCAGACGGACTGATGAAAAACTGTTTTTT.

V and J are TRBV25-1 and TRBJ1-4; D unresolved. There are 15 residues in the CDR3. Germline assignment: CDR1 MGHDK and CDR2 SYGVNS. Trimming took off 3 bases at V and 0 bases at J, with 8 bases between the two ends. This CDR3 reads CASSEIGATNEKLFF. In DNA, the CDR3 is TGTGCCAGCAGTGAGATCGGTGCAACTAATGAAAAACTGTTTTTT.

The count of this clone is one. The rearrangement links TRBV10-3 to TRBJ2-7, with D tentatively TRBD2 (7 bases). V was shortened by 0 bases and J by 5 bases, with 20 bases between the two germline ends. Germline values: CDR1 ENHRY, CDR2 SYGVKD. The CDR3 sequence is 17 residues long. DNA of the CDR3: TGTGCCATCAGTGAGTCGAGCGGGGCAGGGGAGGGGGACGAGCAGTACTTC. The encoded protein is CAISESSGAGEGDEQYF.

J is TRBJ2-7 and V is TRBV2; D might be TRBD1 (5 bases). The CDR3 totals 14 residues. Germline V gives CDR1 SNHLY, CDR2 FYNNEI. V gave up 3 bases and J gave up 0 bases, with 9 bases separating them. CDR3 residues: CASSDRAFSYEQYF. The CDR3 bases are TGTGCCAGCAGTGACAGGGCCTTCTCCTACGAGCAGTACTTC.

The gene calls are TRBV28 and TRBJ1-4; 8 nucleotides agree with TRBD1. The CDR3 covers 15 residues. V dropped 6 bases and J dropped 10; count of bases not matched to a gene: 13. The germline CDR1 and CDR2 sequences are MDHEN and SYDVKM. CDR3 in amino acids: CASSPAGTGFLKLFF. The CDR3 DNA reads TGTGCCAGCAGCCCAGCCGGGACAGGCTTTCTAAAACTGTTTTTT. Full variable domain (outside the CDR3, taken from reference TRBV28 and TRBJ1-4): DVKVTQSSRYLVKRTGEKVFLECVQDMDHENMFWYRQDPGLGLRLIYFSYDVKMKEKGDIPEGYSVSREKKERFSLILESASTNQTSMYLCASSPAGTGFLKLFFGSGTQLSVL.

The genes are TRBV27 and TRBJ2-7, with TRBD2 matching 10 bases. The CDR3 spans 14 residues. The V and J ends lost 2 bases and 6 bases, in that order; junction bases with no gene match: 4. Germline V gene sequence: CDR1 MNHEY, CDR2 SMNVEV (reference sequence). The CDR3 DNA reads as TGTGCCAGCAGTTTACTAGCGGGAGTAAGCGAGCAGTACTTC. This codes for CASSLLAGVSEQYF.

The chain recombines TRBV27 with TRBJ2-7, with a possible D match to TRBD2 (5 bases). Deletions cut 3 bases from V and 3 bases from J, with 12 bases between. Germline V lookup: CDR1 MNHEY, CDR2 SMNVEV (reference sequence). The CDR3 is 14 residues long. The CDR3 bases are TGTGCCAGCAGTTTGAGAGGGAAAAGCTACGAGCAGTACTTC. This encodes CASSLRGKSYEQYF.

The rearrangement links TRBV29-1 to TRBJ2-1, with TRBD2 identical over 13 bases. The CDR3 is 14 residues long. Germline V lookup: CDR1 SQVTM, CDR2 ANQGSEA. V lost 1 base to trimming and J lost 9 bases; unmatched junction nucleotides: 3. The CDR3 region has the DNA TGCAGCGTTGAAGGACTAGCGGGGGGCCCTGAGCAGTTCTTC. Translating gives CSVEGLAGGPEQFF.

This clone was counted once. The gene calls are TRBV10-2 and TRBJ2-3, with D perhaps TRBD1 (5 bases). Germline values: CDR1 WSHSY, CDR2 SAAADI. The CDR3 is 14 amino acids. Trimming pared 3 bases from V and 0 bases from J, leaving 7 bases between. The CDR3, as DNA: TGCGCCAGCAGTGACAGGGCTAGCACAGATACGCAGTATTTT. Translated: CASSDRASTDTQYF.

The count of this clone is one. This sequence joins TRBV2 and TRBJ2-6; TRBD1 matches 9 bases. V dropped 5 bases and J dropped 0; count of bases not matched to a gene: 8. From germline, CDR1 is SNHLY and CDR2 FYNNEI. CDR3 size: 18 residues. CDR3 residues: CASSWTGAAVSGANVLTF. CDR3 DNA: TGTGCCAGCAGTTGGACAGGGGCGGCGGTCTCTGGGGCCAACGTCCTGACTTTC.

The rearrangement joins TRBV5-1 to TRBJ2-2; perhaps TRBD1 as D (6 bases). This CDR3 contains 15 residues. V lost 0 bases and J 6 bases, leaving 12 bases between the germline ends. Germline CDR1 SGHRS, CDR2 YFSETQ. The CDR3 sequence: CASSLVAGVAGELFF. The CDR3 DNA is TGCGCCAGCAGCTTGGTGGCAGGGGTGGCCGGGGAGCTGTTTTTT.

CDR3 sequence reads: CASSQDRLDRGETQYF. CDR3 DNA sequence: TGCGCCAGCAGCCAAGATCGGTTGGACAGGGGAGAGACCCAGTACTTC. The V gene is TRBV4-1, the J gene TRBJ2-5; 9 bases are a match to TRBD1. The V and J ends lost 0 bases and 4 bases, in that order; junction bases with no gene match: 6. This CDR3 is built from 16 residues. The germline CDR1 and CDR2 sequences are MGHRA and YSYEKL.